These 27 T cell receptor beta chains share one sample of origin, sequenced in a study of T cells in Graves' hyperthyroidism and ophthalmopathy. The CDR3 regions of TCR beta were amplified from RNA transcripts. Carried out on the TCR CDR3, a first-round RT-PCR used the HTBI primer set. MiXCR, applied by TCRdb to the multiplex PCR reads, yields one record per CDR3 protein. The sample shows about 580,000 distinct CDR3 sequences, about half of them seen only once. What was sequenced was peripheral blood or thyroid tissue (not recorded which). All receptors derive from a young woman with Graves' hyperthyroidism.

The V call is TRBV7-6, the J call TRBJ2-7, with 7 positions matching TRBD2. The trim removed 5 bases at V and 2 bases at J, leaving 6 bases unmatched. Per the germline V gene, CDR1 is SGHVS and CDR2 is FNYEAQ. The CDR3 loop spans 14 amino acids. CDR3 nucleotides: TGTGCCAGCAGCCGCGGGGGAGTGGCCTACGAGCAGTACTTC. Translation gives CASSRGGVAYEQYF.

Ten or more counts support this clonotype. The chain couples TRBV12-3 or TRBV12-4 to TRBJ2-7, with D unclear. Trimming took 4 bases from V and 1 from J, leaving 20 bases between them. There are 17 residues in the CDR3. The CDR3 spells CASSSPGLSSASYEQYF. The CDR3, as DNA: TGTGCCAGCAGTTCCCCAGGATTGTCGTCCGCTTCCTACGAGCAGTACTTC.

A few counts support this clonotype. The chain carries TRBV19 and TRBJ2-7; the D gene is possibly TRBD2 (7 bases). Between the trimmed V and J ends, which lost 1 base and 3 bases, there was a span of 10 bases. CDR1 and CDR2 from the germline V gene are LNHDA and SQIVND (reference sequence). The CDR3 is 14 amino acids. The CDR3 DNA follows: TGTGCCAGTAGTATAGGCGGGGGCCTCTACGAGCAGTACTTC. Its protein product is CASSIGGGLYEQYF. Together with reference TRBV19 and TRBJ2-7, the CDR3 gives the full variable domain: DGGITQSPKYLFRKEGQNVTLSCEQNLNHDAMYWYRQDPGQGLRLIYYSQIVNDFQKGDIAEGYSVSREKKESFPLTVTSAQKNPTAFYLCASSIGGGLYEQYFGPGTRLTVT.

This clonotype has a count of ten or more. The V and J genes are TRBV11-2 and TRBJ2-7, with D perhaps matching TRBD2 (6 bases). There are 14 residues in the CDR3. Germline V gene lookup returns CDR1 SGHAT and CDR2 FQNNGV. Trimming removed 4 bases from V and 3 bases from J, with 13 bases in between. The CDR3 region has the DNA TGTGCCAGCAGCTCCGGAGGGCAGGGCTACGAGCAGTACTTC. It specifies CASSSGGQGYEQYF.

The sample holds many counts of this clonotype. The rearrangement uses TRBV12-3 or TRBV12-4 and TRBJ2-6; D remains ambiguous. V lost 8 bases to trimming and J lost 2 bases, with 10 bases between them. This CDR3 has 14 amino acids. The CDR3 region has the DNA TGTGCCAGCCTCTCTGGGGCTGGGGCCAACGTCCTGACTTTC. Protein: CASLSGAGANVLTF.

In the case of this clonotype: An end of the junction differs from the germline gene, which may be a read error. The rearrangement uses TRBV20-1 and TRBJ2-7, with 9 bases lining up with TRBD1. The germline V gene has CDR1 DFQATT and CDR2 SNEGSKA (reference sequence). The CDR3 has 14 residues. The CDR3, as DNA: TGCAGTGCTAGAATCGGGGACAGGGCCTACAAGCAGTACTTC. Translating gives CSARIGDRAYKQYF.

J is TRBJ2-2 and V is TRBV12-3 or TRBV12-4, with D unresolved. V shed 7 bases and J shed 1 base, with 22 bases lying between them. CDR3 size: 18 residues. CDR3 amino acids: CASILLTLGLRNTGELFF. For the CDR3, the DNA is TGTGCCAGCATCCTTCTTACCTTAGGCCTTCGGAACACCGGGGAGCTGTTTTTT.

V and J are TRBV13 and TRBJ1-5; 7 nucleotides line up with TRBD1. The CDR3 length is 13 residues. Germline CDR1 reads PRHDT; CDR2 reads FYEKMQ (reference sequence). Germline trimming cut 4 bases from V and 14 bases from J; bases unmatched to any gene: 11. The CDR3: CASSSGGRGREHF. DNA for the CDR3: TGTGCCAGCAGCTCAGGGGGGCGAGGACGCGAGCATTTT.

The chain links TRBV2 to TRBJ1-2, with 7 bases that match TRBD1. The CDR3 extends over 15 amino acids. CDR1 is SNHLY, CDR2 FYNNEI, per germline. The junction had 8 bases not matched to a gene; V was cut back by 5 bases and J by 2 bases. As DNA, the CDR3 is TGTGCCAGCAGTCCGGGACAGAGGTTGAACTATGGCTACACCTTC. The encoded protein is CASSPGQRLNYGYTF.

This clonotype was counted between two and nine times. Just one base apart from a much larger clone, this may be a read error. This chain connects TRBV24-1 to TRBJ1-5; D ambiguous. Trimming took 4 bases from V and 8 from J, leaving 8 bases between them. CDR1 KGHDR and CDR2 SFDVKD come from the germline V gene. The CDR3 is 12 amino acids. CDR3 loop: CATSDVSEPQHF. CDR3 in DNA: TGTGCCACCAGTGACGTCAGTGAGCCCCAGCATTTT.

This clonotype was counted at least ten times. V is TRBV7-2 and J is TRBJ1-2; D is possibly TRBD1 (6 bases). CDR3 length: 16 amino acids. Germline lookup yields CDR1 SGHTA and CDR2 FQGNSA. V lost 1 base to trimming and J lost 5 bases, with 17 bases between them. The CDR3 sequence: CASSLDPGALLYGYTF. CDR3 sequence (DNA): TGTGCCAGCAGCTTAGATCCAGGGGCCCTACTTTATGGCTACACCTTC.

This clonotype was seen ten or more times. The rearrangement joins TRBV7-9 to TRBJ1-2; D unresolved. V was shortened by 8 bases and J by 8 bases, with 12 bases between the two germline ends. Germline V gene sequence: CDR1 SEHNR, CDR2 FQNEAQ (reference sequence). The CDR3 sequence is 11 residues long. The CDR3 coding sequence is TGTGCCAGCTTAGGAGGGAGAGGCTACACCTTC. Encoded protein: CASLGGRGYTF.

This clonotype was observed at least ten times. The CDR3 spells CASRETGDSNQPQHF. The CDR3 DNA follows: TGTGCCAGCAGAGAGACAGGGGATAGCAATCAGCCCCAGCATTTT. V and J are TRBV6-1 and TRBJ1-5, with 8 bases matching TRBD1. The V gene's germline CDR1 is MNHNS and CDR2 SASEGT. The J segment lost 0 bases and the V segment lost 6 bases, leaving 4 bases of the junction unmatched. The CDR3 sequence is 15 residues long.

This clonotype came up a few times. The rearrangement uses TRBV2 and TRBJ2-7; 7 bases agree with TRBD1. The DNA matches TRBJ2-1 better at its end, which makes the J call doubtful. The CDR3 has 14 amino acids. Germline V gene data show CDR1 as SNHLY and CDR2 as FYNNEI. As DNA, the CDR3 is TGTGCCAGCAGTGTTTGGGACAGCAGCAATGAGCAGTTCTTC. Its translation is CASSVWDSSNEQFF.

The table lists this clonotype with a count of one. The chain uses TRBV20-1 and TRBJ2-1; the match to TRBD2 covers 9 bases. The junction had 4 bases not matched to a gene; V was cut back by 4 bases and J by 3 bases. The length of the CDR3 is 14 residues. The germline gives CDR1 DFQATT, CDR2 SNEGSKA (reference sequence). The CDR3 sequence: CSAMTSGLYNEQFF. Here the CDR3 DNA reads TGCAGTGCTATGACTAGCGGCCTCTACAATGAGCAGTTCTTC.

This clonotype was recorded many times. The J gene is TRBJ2-2, the V gene TRBV19; D is unclear. V dropped 2 bases and J dropped 0 bases, with 10 bases sitting between them. Germline assignment: CDR1 LNHDA and CDR2 SQIVND (reference sequence). This CDR3 is built from 16 residues. The CDR3 here is CASSIRASSNTGELFF. The CDR3 bases are TGTGCCAGTAGTATAAGGGCTAGTTCGAACACCGGGGAGCTGTTTTTT.

Many counts were recorded for this clonotype. This sequence joins TRBV25-1 and TRBJ2-2; D gene ambiguous. CDR1 and CDR2 (germline): MGHDK, SYGVNS. Between the trimmed V and J ends, which lost 1 base and 9 bases, there was a span of 9 bases. The CDR3 is 13 amino acids. In DNA, the CDR3 is TGTGCCAGCAGTGAATCTGCTGGGTGGGAGCTGTTTTTT. Translating gives CASSESAGWELFF.

The rearrangement links TRBV19 to TRBJ2-7; 11 bases are a match to TRBD2. From germline, CDR1 is LNHDA and CDR2 SQIVND (reference sequence). Unmatched junction bases numbered 9, after V lost 3 bases and J lost 2 bases. The CDR3 is 17 residues long. CDR3 protein: CASSISTLAGGPYEQYF. CDR3 in DNA: TGTGCCAGTAGTATCTCCACTCTAGCGGGAGGTCCCTACGAGCAGTACTTC.

The chain couples TRBV9 to TRBJ2-1; 9 nucleotides agree with TRBD2. V dropped 2 bases and J dropped 8; count of bases not matched to a gene: 8. CDR1 and CDR2 (germline): SGDLS, YYNGEE. This CDR3 is built from 15 residues. Here the CDR3 reads CASSVWLAGVDEQFF. CDR3 nucleotide sequence: TGTGCCAGCAGCGTGTGGTTAGCGGGAGTGGATGAGCAGTTCTTC. The full variable domain, rest sourced from reference TRBV9 and TRBJ2-1, is DSGVTQTPKHLITATGQRVTLRCSPRSGDLSVYWYQQSLDQGLQFLIQYYNGEERAKGNILERFSAQQFPDLHSELNLSSLELGDSALYFCASSVWLAGVDEQFFGPGTRLTVL.

The J gene is TRBJ1-5, the V gene TRBV9; no clear D gene. The CDR3 loop spans 14 amino acids. Trimming took off 2 bases at V and 7 bases at J, with 13 bases between the two ends. CDR1 is SGDLS, CDR2 YYNGEE, per germline. The CDR3 loop is CASSVSGSSQPQHF. The CDR3 DNA sequence: TGTGCCAGCAGCGTGAGCGGGAGTTCCCAGCCCCAGCATTTT.

The J gene is TRBJ1-3, the V gene TRBV18; the D is unclear. The V gene lost 4 bases and the J gene lost 0 bases, with 10 bases spanning the gap. The CDR3 loop spans 15 amino acids. The germline V gene encodes CDR1 KGHSH and CDR2 LQKENI. The CDR3 sequence is CASSRDGDSGNTIYF. For the CDR3, the DNA is TGTGCCAGCTCACGAGATGGAGACTCTGGAAACACCATATATTTT.

This clonotype was detected once. The chain uses TRBV15 and TRBJ1-2; D gene unclear. Per the germline V gene, CDR1 is LNHNV and CDR2 is YYDKDF (reference sequence). The CDR3 has 15 amino acids. V was shortened by 4 bases and J by 0 bases, with 12 bases between the two germline ends. The CDR3 loop reads CATSTRTGTNYGYTF. CDR3 DNA sequence: TGTGCCACCAGCACAAGAACCGGGACTAACTATGGCTACACCTTC. The full variable domain, its missing parts supplied by reference TRBV15 and TRBJ1-2, is DAMVIQNPRYQVTQFGKPVTLSCSQTLNHNVMYWYQQKSSQAPKLLFHYYDKDFNNEADTPDNFQSRRPNTSFCFLDIRSPGLGDTAMYLCATSTRTGTNYGYTFGSGTRLTVV.

This clonotype showed up just a few times. J is TRBJ2-2 and V is TRBV30; either TRBD1 or TRBD2 may fit D (6 bases each). V gave up 7 bases and J gave up 3 bases, with 15 bases separating them. CDR3 length: 14 residues. CDR1 and CDR2 (germline): GTSNPN, SVGIG (reference sequence). CDR3 nucleotide sequence: TGTGCCTCACGGGTGGGGGGCGACACCGGGGAGCTGTTTTTT. Protein: CASRVGGDTGELFF.

J is TRBJ1-6 and V is TRBV5-5; the match to TRBD1 covers 9 bases. CDR3 length: 15 amino acids. V gave up 3 bases and J gave up 8 bases; unmatched junction bases: 6. Germline V gene data show CDR1 as SGHKS and CDR2 as YYEKEE (reference sequence). The CDR3 loop reads CASSSTDRGDSPLHF. DNA for the CDR3: TGTGCCAGCAGCTCGACGGACAGGGGTGATTCACCCCTCCACTTT.

V usage is TRBV6-5 and J usage is TRBJ1-4; tentative D call: TRBD1 (5 bases). Trimming shortened V by 5 bases and J by 0 bases, and 13 bases separated the two germline ends. Per germline, CDR1 MNHEY and CDR2 SVGAGI. The CDR3 sequence is 16 residues long. CDR3 coding DNA: TGTGCCAGCAGTGTGGGGGACCGCGCAACTAATGAAAAACTGTTTTTT. Residues: CASSVGDRATNEKLFF.

The CDR3: CASRRGGNRYEQYF. The CDR3, as DNA: TGTGCCAGCAGACGGGGGGGAAACCGGTACGAGCAGTACTTC. The rearrangement links TRBV13 to TRBJ2-7, with 8 positions matching TRBD2. Germline V gene sequence: CDR1 PRHDT, CDR2 FYEKMQ (reference sequence). This CDR3 contains 14 residues. After removal of 6 bases from V and 4 bases from J, the junction contained 8 bases not matched to a gene.

There are many counts of this clonotype. This chain links TRBV24-1 with TRBJ2-7; D ambiguous. The CDR3 length is 13 residues. In germline, CDR1 is KGHDR, CDR2 SFDVKD. V lost 5 bases and J lost 2, with 9 bases in between. CDR3 region: CATSGTVPYEQYF. CDR3 nucleotide sequence: TGTGCCACCAGTGGCACCGTCCCCTACGAGCAGTACTTC.